This T cell receptor (beta chain) is from a study of cytomegalovirus exposure and HLA in healthy donors. Findings and caveats of the study: In a later analysis, HLA-associated beta chains showed higher expansion and lower generation probabilities than comparable chains. Several V segments, TRBV6-2 and TRBV6-3 among them, could not be told apart and were dropped.

The V end was cut by 6 bases, the J end by 0 bases, with 6 bases between. Germline CDR1 reads MNHNY; CDR2 reads SVGAGI (reference sequence). The length of the CDR3 is 13 residues. Of note for this clone: Antigen: not known.

60 Vbeta and 13 Jbeta primers were used in PCR. The protocol was immunoSEQ multiplex PCR, while the TCRdb copy is restricted to in-frame clones and leaves out a portion. The sample holds approximately 80,000 clones, 65% to 75% seen once. The V and J genes are TRBV6-6 and TRBJ1-5, with D hard to call. Sequenced: PBMCs. The receptor was derived from a man between 60 and 75 years old in good health and CMV-seronegative. The CDR3 is CASSGYSNQPQHF. In nucleotides, the CDR3 is TGTGCCAGCAGCGGGTATAGCAATCAGCCCCAGCATTTT.